This paragraph covers one T cell receptor (beta chain) sequence. Other DNA sequences in this sample translate to the same CDR3. This CDR3 is built from 14 residues. V was trimmed by 2 bases and J by 1 base, leaving 9 bases between them. Germline V CDR1 and CDR2: MNHEY, SMNVEV (reference sequence). This sample stems from a study of blood T cell repertoires in COVID-19. For the study at large: Sources were T cells, B-cell-depleted T cells, or PBMCs; the material itself was cDNA or gDNA.

Authors' processing steps: Amplification of reference gene primers was used by the study to estimate nucleated cell counts. TCRdb keeps only in-frame clones here, not all; method: immunoSEQ multiplex PCR. The V and J calls and clone size were taken over from that table, and D and trimming were inferred from the DNA. Among more than 200,000 clones, 70% to 90% were seen once, and the ten largest hold roughly 3%. Sequencing was performed on peripheral blood. The V call is TRBV27, the J call TRBJ2-7; D may be TRBD1 (5 bases). The clonotype originates from a man aged 18 to 35 with active or convalescent COVID-19. CDR3 region: CASSLRGTSYEQYF. The DNA of the CDR3 is TGTGCCAGCAGTTTAAGGGGCACTTCCTACGAGCAGTACTTC.